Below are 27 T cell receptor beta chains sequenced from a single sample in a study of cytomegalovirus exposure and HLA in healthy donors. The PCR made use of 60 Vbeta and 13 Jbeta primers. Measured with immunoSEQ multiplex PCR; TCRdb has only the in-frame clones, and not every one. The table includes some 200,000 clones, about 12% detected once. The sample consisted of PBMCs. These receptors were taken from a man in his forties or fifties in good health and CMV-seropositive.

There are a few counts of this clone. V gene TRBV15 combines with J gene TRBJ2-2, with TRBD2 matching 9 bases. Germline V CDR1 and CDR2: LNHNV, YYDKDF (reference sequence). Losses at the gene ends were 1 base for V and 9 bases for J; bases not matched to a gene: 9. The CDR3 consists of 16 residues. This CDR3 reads CATSRGLGLAKRELFF. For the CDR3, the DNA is TGTGCCACCAGCAGAGGATTGGGACTAGCTAAAAGGGAGCTGTTTTTT.

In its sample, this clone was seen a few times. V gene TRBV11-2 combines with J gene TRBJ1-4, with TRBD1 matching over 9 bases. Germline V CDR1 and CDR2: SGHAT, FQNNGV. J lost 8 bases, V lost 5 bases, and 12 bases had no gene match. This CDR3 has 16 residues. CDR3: CASSPEEGQGREKLFF. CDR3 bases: TGTGCCAGCAGCCCGGAAGAGGGACAGGGACGAGAAAAACTGTTTTTT.

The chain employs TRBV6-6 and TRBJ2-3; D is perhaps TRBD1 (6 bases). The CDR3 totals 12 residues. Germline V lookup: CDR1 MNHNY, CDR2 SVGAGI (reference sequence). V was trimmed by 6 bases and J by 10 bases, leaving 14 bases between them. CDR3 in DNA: TGTGCCAGCAGCCGAACAGGGTATTCGCAGTATTTT. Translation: CASSRTGYSQYF.

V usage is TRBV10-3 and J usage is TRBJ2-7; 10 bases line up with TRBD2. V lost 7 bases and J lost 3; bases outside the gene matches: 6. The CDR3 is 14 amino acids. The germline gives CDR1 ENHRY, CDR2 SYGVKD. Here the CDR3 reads CAITPTSGFYEQYF. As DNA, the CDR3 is TGTGCCATCACTCCGACTAGCGGGTTCTACGAGCAGTACTTC.

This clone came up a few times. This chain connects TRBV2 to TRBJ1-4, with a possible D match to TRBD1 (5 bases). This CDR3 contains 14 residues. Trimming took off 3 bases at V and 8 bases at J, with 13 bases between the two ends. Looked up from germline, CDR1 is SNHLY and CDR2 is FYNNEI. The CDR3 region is CASSDQGLWEKLFF. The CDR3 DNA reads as TGTGCCAGCAGTGATCAGGGATTATGGGAAAAACTGTTTTTT.

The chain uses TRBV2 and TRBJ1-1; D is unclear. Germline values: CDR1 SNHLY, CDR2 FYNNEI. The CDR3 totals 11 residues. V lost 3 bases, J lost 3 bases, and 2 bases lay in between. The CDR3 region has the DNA TGTGCCAGCAGTGACTACACTGAAGCTTTCTTT. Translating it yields CASSDYTEAFF.

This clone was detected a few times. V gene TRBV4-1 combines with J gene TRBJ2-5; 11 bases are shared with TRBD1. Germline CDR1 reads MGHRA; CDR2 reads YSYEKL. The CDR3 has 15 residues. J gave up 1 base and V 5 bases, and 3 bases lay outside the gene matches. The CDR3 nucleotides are TGCGCCAGCAGCTTCGGACAGGGGGCCCAAGAGACCCAGTACTTC. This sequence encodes CASSFGQGAQETQYF.

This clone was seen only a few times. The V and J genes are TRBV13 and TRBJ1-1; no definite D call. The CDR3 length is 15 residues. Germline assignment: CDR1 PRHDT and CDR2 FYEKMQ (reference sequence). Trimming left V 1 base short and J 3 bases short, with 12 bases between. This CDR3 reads CASSLVVRGHTEAFF. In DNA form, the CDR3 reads TGTGCCAGCAGCTTAGTGGTCCGCGGGCACACTGAAGCTTTCTTT.

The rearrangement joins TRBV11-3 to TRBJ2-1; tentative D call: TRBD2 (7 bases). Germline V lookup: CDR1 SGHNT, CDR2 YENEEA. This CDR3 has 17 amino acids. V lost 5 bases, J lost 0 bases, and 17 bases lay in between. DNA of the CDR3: TGTGCCAGCAGCCCCGAGGGGGGGGCTAGCTCCTACAATGAGCAGTTCTTC. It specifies CASSPEGGASSYNEQFF. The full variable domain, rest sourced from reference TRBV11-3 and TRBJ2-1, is EAGVVQSPRYKIIEKKQPVAFWCNPISGHNTLYWYLQNLGQGPELLIRYENEEAVDDSQLPKDRFSAERLKGVDSTLKIQPAELGDSAVYLCASSPEGGASSYNEQFFGPGTRLTVL.

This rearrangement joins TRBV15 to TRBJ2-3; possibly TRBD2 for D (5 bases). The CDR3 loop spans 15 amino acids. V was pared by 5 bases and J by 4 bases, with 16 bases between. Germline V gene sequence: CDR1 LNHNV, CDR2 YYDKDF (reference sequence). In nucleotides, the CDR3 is TGTGCCACCAGCCCTCGGGCTAGCACCGCAGATACGCAGTATTTT. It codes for CATSPRASTADTQYF.

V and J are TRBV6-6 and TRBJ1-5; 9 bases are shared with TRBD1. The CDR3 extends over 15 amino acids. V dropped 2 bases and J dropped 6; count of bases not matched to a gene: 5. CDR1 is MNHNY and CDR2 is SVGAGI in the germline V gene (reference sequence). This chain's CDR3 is CASSYQRQGGQPQHF. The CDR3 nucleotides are TGTGCCAGCAGTTACCAGCGACAGGGGGGTCAGCCCCAGCATTTT.

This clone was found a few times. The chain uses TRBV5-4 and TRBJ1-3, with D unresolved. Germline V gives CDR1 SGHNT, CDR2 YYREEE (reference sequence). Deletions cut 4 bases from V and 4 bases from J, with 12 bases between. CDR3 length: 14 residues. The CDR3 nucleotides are TGTGCCAGCAGCCGGGGTGGTGACGGAAACACCATATATTTT. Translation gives CASSRGGDGNTIYF.

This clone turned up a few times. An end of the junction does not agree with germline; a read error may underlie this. CDR3 nucleotide sequence: TGTGCCAGCAGCTTGACAGGGGGCCGGGGAGTTTTGGACTTC. It encodes CASSLTGGRGVLDF. V is TRBV7-6 and J is TRBJ2-7; 10 bases line up with TRBD1. Germline CDR1 is SGHVS and CDR2 is FNYEAQ. The CDR3 loop spans 14 amino acids.

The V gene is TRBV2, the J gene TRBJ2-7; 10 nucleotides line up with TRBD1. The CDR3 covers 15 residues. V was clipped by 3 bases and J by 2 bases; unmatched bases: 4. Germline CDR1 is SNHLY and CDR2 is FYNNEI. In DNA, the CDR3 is TGTGCCAGCAGTGATTGGGACAGGGGCCCCTACGAGCAGTACGTC. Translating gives CASSDWDRGPYEQYV.

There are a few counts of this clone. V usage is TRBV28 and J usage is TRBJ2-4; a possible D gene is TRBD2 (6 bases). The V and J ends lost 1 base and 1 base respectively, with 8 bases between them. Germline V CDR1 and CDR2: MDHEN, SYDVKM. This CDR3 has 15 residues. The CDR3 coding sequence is TGTGCCAGCAGTTTATTACGGGGGGCCAAAAACATTCAGTACTTC. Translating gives CASSLLRGAKNIQYF.

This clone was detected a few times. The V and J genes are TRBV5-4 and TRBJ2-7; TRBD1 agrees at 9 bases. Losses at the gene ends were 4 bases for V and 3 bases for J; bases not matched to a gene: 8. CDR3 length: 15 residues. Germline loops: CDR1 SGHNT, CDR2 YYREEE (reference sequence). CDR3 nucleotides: TGTGCCAGCAGCATCGGGACAGGGAGTGGCTACGAGCAGTACTTC. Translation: CASSIGTGSGYEQYF.

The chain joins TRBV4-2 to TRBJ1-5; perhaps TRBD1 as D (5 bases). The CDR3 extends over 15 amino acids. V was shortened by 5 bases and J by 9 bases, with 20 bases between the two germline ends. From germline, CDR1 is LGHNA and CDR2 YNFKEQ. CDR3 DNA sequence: TGTGCCAGCAGCGCGGACCACCAGGGTCCGAGGCCCCAGCATTTT. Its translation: CASSADHQGPRPQHF.

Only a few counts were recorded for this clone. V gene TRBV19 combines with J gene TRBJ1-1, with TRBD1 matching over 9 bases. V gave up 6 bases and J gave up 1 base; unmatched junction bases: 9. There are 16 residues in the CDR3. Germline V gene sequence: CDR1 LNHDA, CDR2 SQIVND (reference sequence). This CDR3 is CASRVTDRGRNTEAFF. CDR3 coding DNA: TGTGCCAGTAGGGTCACAGACAGGGGGAGGAACACTGAAGCTTTCTTT.

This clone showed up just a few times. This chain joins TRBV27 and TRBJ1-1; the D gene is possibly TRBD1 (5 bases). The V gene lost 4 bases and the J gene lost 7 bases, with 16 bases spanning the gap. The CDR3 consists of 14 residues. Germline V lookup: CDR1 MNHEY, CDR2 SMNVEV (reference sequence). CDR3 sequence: CASSSSRTRYEAFF. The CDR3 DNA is TGTGCCAGCAGTTCCTCTCGGACAAGGTATGAAGCTTTCTTT.

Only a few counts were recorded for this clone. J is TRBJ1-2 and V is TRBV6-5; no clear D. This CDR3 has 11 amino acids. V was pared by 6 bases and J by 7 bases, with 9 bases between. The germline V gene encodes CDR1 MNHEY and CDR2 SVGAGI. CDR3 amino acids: CASSSGRGYTF. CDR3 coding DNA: TGTGCCAGCAGCTCGGGTCGTGGCTACACCTTC.

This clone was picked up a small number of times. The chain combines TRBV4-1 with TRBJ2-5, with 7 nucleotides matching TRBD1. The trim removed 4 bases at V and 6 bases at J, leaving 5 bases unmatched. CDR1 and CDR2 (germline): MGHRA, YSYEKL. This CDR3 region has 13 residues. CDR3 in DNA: TGCGCCAGCAGCCCCGACAGGGAGAAGACCCAGTACTTC. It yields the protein CASSPDREKTQYF.

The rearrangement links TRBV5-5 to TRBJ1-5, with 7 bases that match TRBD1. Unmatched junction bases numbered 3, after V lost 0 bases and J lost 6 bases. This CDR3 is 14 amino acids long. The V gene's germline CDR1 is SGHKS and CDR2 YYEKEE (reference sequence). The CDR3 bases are TGTGCCAGCAGCTTGGTTCAGGGGGTTCAGCCCCAGCATTTT. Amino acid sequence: CASSLVQGVQPQHF. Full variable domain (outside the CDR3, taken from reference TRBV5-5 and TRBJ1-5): DAGVTQSPTHLIKTRGQQVTLRCSPISGHKSVSWYQQVLGQGPQFIFQYYEKEERGRGNFPDRFSARQFPNYSSELNVNALLLGDSALYLCASSLVQGVQPQHFGDGTRLSIL.

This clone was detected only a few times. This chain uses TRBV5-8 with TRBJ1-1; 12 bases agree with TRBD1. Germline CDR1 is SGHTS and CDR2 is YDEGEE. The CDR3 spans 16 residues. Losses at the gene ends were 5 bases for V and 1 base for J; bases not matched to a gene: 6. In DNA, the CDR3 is TGTGCCAGCAGATCCGGGACAGGGGGCAGGAACACTGAAGCTTTCTTT. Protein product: CASRSGTGGRNTEAFF. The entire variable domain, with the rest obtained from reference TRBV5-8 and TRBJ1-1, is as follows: EAGVTQSPTHLIKTRGQQATLRCSPISGHTSVYWYQQALGLGLQFLLWYDEGEERNRGNFPPRFSGRQFPNYSSELNVNALELEDSALYLCASRSGTGGRNTEAFFGQGTRLTVV.

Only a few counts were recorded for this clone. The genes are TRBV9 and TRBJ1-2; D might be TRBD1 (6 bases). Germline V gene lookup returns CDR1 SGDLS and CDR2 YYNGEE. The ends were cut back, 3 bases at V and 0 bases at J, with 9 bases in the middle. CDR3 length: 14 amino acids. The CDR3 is CASSGWGPNYGYTF. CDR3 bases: TGTGCCAGCAGCGGTTGGGGGCCTAACTATGGCTACACCTTC.

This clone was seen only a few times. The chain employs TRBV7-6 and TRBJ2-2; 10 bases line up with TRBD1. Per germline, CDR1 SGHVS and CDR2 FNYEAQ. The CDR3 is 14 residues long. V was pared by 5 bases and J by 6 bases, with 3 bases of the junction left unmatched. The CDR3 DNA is TGTGCCAGCAGCGCCGGACAGGGGGCCGGGGAGCTGTTTTTT. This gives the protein CASSAGQGAGELFF.

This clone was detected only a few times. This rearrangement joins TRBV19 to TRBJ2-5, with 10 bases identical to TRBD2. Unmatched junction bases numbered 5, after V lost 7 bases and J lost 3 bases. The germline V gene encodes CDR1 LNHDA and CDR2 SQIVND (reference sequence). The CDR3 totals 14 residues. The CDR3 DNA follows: TGTGCCAGTACTTCTAGCGGGGGTAAAGAGACCCAGTACTTC. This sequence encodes CASTSSGGKETQYF.

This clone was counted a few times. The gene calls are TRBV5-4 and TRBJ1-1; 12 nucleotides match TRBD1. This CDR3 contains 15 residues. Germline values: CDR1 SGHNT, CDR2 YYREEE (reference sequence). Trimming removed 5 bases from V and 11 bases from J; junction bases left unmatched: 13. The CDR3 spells CASSFPPGQGAGAFF. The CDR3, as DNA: TGTGCCAGCAGTTTCCCTCCGGGACAGGGGGCGGGGGCTTTCTTT.